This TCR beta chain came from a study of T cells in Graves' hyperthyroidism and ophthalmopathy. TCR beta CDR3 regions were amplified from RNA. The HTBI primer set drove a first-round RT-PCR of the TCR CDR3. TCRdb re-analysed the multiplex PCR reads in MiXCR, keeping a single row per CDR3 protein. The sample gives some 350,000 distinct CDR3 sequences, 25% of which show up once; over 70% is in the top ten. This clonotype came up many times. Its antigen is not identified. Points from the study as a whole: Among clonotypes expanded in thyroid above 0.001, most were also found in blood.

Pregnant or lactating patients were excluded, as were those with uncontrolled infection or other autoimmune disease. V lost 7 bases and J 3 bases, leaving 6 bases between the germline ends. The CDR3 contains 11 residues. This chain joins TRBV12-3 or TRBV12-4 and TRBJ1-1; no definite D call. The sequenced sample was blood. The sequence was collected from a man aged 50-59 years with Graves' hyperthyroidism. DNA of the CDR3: TGTGCCAGCACCTCATACACTGAAGCTTTCTTT. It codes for CASTSYTEAFF.